The 14 T cell receptor beta chains below all came from one sample that was sequenced in a study of cytomegalovirus exposure and HLA in healthy donors. The PCR had 60 Vbeta and 13 Jbeta primers. Repertoires were generated with immunoSEQ multiplex PCR, while TCRdb's copy carries only in-frame clones and drops some. The table lists some 130,000 clones, 80% of them singletons, with 1% in the top ten. The source material was PBMCs. These receptors came from a middle-aged man in good health and CMV-seronegative.

The rearrangement joins TRBV7-2 to TRBJ1-5; maybe TRBD1 (5 bases). The CDR3 sequence is 14 residues long. With 2 bases removed from V and 5 bases from J, the gap between germline ends came to 10 bases. Germline-derived CDR1 and CDR2 are SGHTA and FQGNSA. The CDR3 DNA follows: TGTGCCAGCAGCTTATGGGCGGGGGATCAGCCCCAGCATTTT. It encodes CASSLWAGDQPQHF.

The chain recombines TRBV6-1 with TRBJ2-7, with D possibly being TRBD1 (6 bases). The CDR3 length is 12 residues. V lost 6 bases, J lost 3 bases, and 9 bases lay in between. Germline-derived CDR1 and CDR2 are MNHNS and SASEGT. The CDR3 region has the DNA TGTGCCAGCAGCGGGGACAACTACGAGCAGTACTTC. Amino acids: CASSGDNYEQYF.

V and J are TRBV7-2 and TRBJ2-1; weak D call: TRBD1 (6 bases). V dropped 6 bases and J dropped 4 bases, with 7 bases sitting between them. CDR3 length: 12 amino acids. The germline V gene encodes CDR1 SGHTA and CDR2 FQGNSA. The CDR3 loop reads CASRDRYNEQFF. In nucleotides, the CDR3 is TGTGCCAGCAGGGACAGATACAATGAGCAGTTCTTC.

The CDR3 protein is CASSFGTAQETQYF. The CDR3 region has the DNA TGTGCCAGCAGCTTCGGGACAGCACAAGAGACCCAGTACTTC. This rearrangement joins TRBV7-7 to TRBJ2-5; 7 bases line up with TRBD1. The germline V gene has CDR1 SSHAT and CDR2 FNYEAQ (reference sequence). The CDR3 is made up of 14 amino acids. V dropped 3 bases and J dropped 2; count of bases not matched to a gene: 3.

This chain connects TRBV5-6 to TRBJ2-7; TRBD2 aligns across 14 bases. The germline gives CDR1 SGHDT, CDR2 YYEEEE. J lost 10 bases, V lost 0 bases, and 9 bases had no gene match. This CDR3 spans 16 amino acids. CDR3 in amino acids: CASSLGTTGTSGGQYF. The CDR3 DNA reads TGTGCCAGCAGCTTGGGGACTACCGGGACTAGCGGGGGACAGTACTTC.

This sequence joins TRBV4-2 and TRBJ2-3, with 11 bases fitting TRBD2. The CDR3 extends over 19 amino acids. With V trimmed by 2 bases and J by 6 bases, 16 bases remained unmatched. The germline V gene encodes CDR1 LGHNA and CDR2 YNFKEQ. The CDR3 reads CASSQQNKLAGGREDTQYF. DNA of the CDR3: TGTGCCAGCAGCCAACAAAACAAATTAGCGGGAGGGCGGGAGGATACGCAGTATTTT.

The J gene is TRBJ2-3, the V gene TRBV10-3, with 14 bases aligning to TRBD2. Germline V gives CDR1 ENHRY, CDR2 SYGVKD. CDR3 length equals 15 residues. With 6 bases clipped from V and 6 bases from J, the junction kept 5 bases outside the gene matches. As DNA, the CDR3 is TGTGCCATCAGGACTAGCGGGGGGGCTGAGGATACGCAGTATTTT. Amino acid sequence: CAIRTSGGAEDTQYF.

The V and J genes are TRBV19 and TRBJ1-6; D is unresolved. Per the germline V gene, CDR1 is LNHDA and CDR2 is SQIVND (reference sequence). The CDR3 has 15 residues. V lost 3 bases and J lost 8, with 14 bases in between. The CDR3 sequence is CASSIPVQRDSPLHF. DNA of the CDR3: TGTGCCAGTAGTATCCCGGTCCAACGGGATTCACCCCTCCACTTT.

The gene calls are TRBV30 and TRBJ2-3, with 11 nucleotides matching TRBD2. Germline values: CDR1 GTSNPN, CDR2 SVGIG (reference sequence). With V trimmed by 3 bases and J by 2 bases, 10 bases remained unmatched. The CDR3 runs 17 residues. CDR3 coding DNA: TGTGCCTGGAGGATAGCGGGAGGGCCGACCCCCACAGATACGCAGTATTTT. This gives the protein CAWRIAGGPTPTDTQYF.

The V call is TRBV6-5, the J call TRBJ2-7; tentatively, D is TRBD1 (6 bases). V lost 5 bases, J lost 6 bases, and 11 bases lay in between. The CDR3 is 12 amino acids. Germline assignment: CDR1 MNHEY and CDR2 SVGAGI. The CDR3 reads CASSLQGSEQYF. In DNA, the CDR3 is TGTGCCAGCAGTCTACAGGGATCCGAGCAGTACTTC.

The gene calls are TRBV18 and TRBJ2-7; TRBD1 agrees at 9 bases. This CDR3 region has 15 residues. Germline trimming cut 3 bases from V and 4 bases from J; bases unmatched to any gene: 7. Germline V gives CDR1 KGHSH, CDR2 LQKENI. CDR3 amino acids: CASSPSTGGSYEQYF. The CDR3 coding sequence is TGTGCCAGCTCACCCTCGACAGGGGGGAGTTACGAGCAGTACTTC.

This chain joins TRBV15 and TRBJ2-2, with 12 bases matching TRBD2. The CDR3 has 20 residues. Germline CDR1 reads LNHNV; CDR2 reads YYDKDF (reference sequence). The V and J ends lost 3 bases and 4 bases, in that order; junction bases with no gene match: 15. The chain's CDR3 is CATSSPGRASGGVGTGELFF. CDR3 in DNA: TGTGCCACCAGCAGCCCCGGTAGGGCTAGCGGGGGGGTCGGCACCGGGGAGCTGTTTTTT.

The chain couples TRBV5-4 to TRBJ1-2; 9 bases are shared with TRBD1. The CDR3 sequence is 14 residues long. The V gene end was trimmed by 2 bases and the J gene end by 3 bases; junction bases not matched to a gene: 2. Germline-derived CDR1 and CDR2 are SGHNT and YYREEE (reference sequence). This CDR3 reads CASSFRDRDYGYTF. The DNA of the CDR3 is TGTGCCAGCAGCTTTCGGGACAGGGACTATGGCTACACCTTC.

The rearrangement joins TRBV18 to TRBJ1-5; the match to TRBD1 covers 9 bases. The germline V gene has CDR1 KGHSH and CDR2 LQKENI. Trimming took 6 bases from V and 11 from J; bases not matched to a gene: 14. The CDR3 is made up of 15 amino acids. This CDR3 is CASSIGTGPELAQHF. The CDR3, as DNA: TGTGCCAGCTCTATTGGGACAGGGCCTGAGTTGGCCCAGCATTTT.